The source of this T cell receptor (beta chain) is a study of blood T cell repertoires in COVID-19. Per the original methods: Amplified reference gene primers provided the basis for estimating nucleated cell counts. The method was immunoSEQ multiplex PCR; TCRdb's version includes in-frame clones alone and lacks a portion of them. V, J and clone size are those of that table, while D and trimming were read from the DNA. The table lists 200,000 to 250,000 clones, about 79% of them singletons. Participant age was roughly 18 to 100 years, and participants resided in about 25 US areas. Assignments of participants to cohorts depended upon their own reported clinical history. The recovered donors of Cohort 3 showed two negative PCRs, clearance, or symptom resolution. Trimming took off 9 bases at V and 4 bases at J, with 10 bases between the two ends. This CDR3 is built from 13 residues. This clone has a handful of counts.

The sequenced sample consisted of PBMCs or T cells enriched from blood (not recorded which). V usage is TRBV12-3 or TRBV12-4 and J usage is TRBJ1-6; a possible D gene is TRBD1 (6 bases). The TCR originated in a woman aged 60 to 75 who had recovered from COVID-19. The CDR3 DNA follows: TGTGCCAGTCGGGGGGCGTATAATTCACCCCTCCACTTT. This codes for CASRGAYNSPLHF.